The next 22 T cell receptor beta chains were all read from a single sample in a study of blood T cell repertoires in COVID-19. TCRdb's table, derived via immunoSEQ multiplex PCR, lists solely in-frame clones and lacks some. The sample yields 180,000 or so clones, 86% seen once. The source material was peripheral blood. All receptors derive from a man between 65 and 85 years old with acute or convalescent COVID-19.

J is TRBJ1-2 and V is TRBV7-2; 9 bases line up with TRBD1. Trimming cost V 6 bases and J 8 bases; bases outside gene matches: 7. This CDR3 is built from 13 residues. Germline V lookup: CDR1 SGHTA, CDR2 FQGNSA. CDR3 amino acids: CASSGTGYGGYTF. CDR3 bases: TGTGCCAGCAGTGGGACAGGGTATGGAGGCTACACCTTC.

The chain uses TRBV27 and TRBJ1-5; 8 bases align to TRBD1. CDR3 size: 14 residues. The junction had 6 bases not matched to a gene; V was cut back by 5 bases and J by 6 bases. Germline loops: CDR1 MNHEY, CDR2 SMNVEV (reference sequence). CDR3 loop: CASSGRGLGQPQHF. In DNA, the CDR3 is TGTGCCAGCAGTGGCAGGGGGCTGGGTCAGCCCCAGCATTTT.

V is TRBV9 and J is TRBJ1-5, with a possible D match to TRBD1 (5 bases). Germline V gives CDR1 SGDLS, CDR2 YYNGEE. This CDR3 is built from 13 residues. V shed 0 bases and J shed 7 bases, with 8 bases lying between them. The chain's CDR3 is CASSVAGGQPQHF. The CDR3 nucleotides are TGTGCCAGCAGCGTAGCGGGGGGACAGCCCCAGCATTTT.

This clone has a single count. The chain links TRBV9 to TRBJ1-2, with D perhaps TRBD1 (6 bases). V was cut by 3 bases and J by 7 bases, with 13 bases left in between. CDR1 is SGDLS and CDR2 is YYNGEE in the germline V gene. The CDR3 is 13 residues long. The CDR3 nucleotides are TGTGCCAGCAGCGCTACAGGGCTTGCTGGCTACACCTTC. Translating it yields CASSATGLAGYTF.

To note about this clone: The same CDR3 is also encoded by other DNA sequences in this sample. CDR3 protein: CASSRDSLASGANVLTF. CDR3 nucleotide sequence: TGTGCCAGCAGCCGAGACAGCTTAGCCTCTGGGGCCAACGTCCTGACTTTC. The chain recombines TRBV6-4 with TRBJ2-6; a weak D match, TRBD1 (5 bases). The CDR3 loop spans 17 amino acids. Germline V CDR1 and CDR2: MRHNA, SNTAGT. V was shortened by 6 bases and J by 0 bases, with 15 bases between the two germline ends.

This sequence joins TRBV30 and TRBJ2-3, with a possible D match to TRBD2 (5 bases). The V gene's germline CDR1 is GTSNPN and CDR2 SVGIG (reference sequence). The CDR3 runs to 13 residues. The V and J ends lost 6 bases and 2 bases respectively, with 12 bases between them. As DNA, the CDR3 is TGTGCCTGCCTAGAGGGAGCCACAGATACGCAGTATTTT. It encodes CACLEGATDTQYF.

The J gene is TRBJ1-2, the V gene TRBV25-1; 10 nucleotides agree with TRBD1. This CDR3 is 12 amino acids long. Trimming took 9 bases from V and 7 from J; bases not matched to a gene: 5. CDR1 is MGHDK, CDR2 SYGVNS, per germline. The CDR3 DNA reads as TGTGCCAGTGAAGGGACAGGGGTTGGCTACACCTTC. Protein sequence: CASEGTGVGYTF.

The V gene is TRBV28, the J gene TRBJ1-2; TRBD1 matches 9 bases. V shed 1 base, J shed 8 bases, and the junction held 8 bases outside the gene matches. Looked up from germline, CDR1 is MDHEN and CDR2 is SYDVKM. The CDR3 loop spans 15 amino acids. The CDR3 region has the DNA TGTGCCAGCAGTTTATTCGGACAGGGGAGGGAGGGCTACACCTTC. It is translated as CASSLFGQGREGYTF.

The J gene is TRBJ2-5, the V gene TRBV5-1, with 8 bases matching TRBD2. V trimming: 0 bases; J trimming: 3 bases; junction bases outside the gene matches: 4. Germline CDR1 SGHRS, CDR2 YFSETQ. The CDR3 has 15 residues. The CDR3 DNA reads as TGCGCCAGCAGCTTGGTAGGGCGGGAGGAAGAGACCCAGTACTTC. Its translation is CASSLVGREEETQYF.

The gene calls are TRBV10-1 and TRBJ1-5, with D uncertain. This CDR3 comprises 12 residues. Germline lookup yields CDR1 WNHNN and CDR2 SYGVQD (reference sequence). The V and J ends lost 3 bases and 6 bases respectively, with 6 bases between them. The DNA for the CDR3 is TGCGCCAGCAGTGACGGGAGTCAGCCCCAGCATTTT. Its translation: CASSDGSQPQHF.

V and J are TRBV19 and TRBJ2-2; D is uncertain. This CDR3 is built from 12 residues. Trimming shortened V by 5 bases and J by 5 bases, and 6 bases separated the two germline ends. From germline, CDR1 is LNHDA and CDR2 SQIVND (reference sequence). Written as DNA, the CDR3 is TGTGCCAGTAGTCTTTTTACCGGGGAGCTGTTTTTT. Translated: CASSLFTGELFF.

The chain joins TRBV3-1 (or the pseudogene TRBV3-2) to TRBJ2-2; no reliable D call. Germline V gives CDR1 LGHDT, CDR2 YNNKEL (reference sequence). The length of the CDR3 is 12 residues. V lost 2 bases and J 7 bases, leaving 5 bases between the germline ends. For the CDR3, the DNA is TGTGCCAGCAGCCAACCTTTCGGGGAGCTGTTTTTT. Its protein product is CASSQPFGELFF.

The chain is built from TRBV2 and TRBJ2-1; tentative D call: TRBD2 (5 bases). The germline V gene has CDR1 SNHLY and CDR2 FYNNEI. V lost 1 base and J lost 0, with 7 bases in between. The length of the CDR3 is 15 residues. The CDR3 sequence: CASSEEAASYNEQFF. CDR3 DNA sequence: TGTGCCAGCAGTGAAGAAGCGGCCTCCTACAATGAGCAGTTCTTC.

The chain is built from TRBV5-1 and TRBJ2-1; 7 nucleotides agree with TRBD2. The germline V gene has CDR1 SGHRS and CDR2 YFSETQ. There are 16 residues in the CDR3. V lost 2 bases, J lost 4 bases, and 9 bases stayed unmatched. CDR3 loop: CASSLTTGTTYNEQFF. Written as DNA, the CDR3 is TGCGCCAGCAGCTTAACGACTGGGACTACTTACAATGAGCAGTTCTTC. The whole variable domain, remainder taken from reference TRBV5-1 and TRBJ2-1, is KAGVTQTPRYLIKTRGQQVTLSCSPISGHRSVSWYQQTPGQGLQFLFEYFSETQRNKGNFPGRFSGRQFSNSRSEMNVSTLELGDSALYLCASSLTTGTTYNEQFFGPGTRLTVL.

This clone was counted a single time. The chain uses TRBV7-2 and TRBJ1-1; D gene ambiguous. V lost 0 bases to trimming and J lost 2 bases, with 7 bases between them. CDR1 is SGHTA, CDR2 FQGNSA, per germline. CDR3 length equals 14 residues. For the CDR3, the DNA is TGTGCCAGCAGCTTAGCATTTTCTAACACTGAAGCTTTCTTT. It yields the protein CASSLAFSNTEAFF.

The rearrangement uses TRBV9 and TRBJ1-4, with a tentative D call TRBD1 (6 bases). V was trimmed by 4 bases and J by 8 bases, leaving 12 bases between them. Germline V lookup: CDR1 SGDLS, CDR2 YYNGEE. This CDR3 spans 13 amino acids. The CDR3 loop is CASSPGTSEKLFF. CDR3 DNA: TGTGCCAGCAGCCCCGGGACATCGGAAAAACTGTTTTTT.

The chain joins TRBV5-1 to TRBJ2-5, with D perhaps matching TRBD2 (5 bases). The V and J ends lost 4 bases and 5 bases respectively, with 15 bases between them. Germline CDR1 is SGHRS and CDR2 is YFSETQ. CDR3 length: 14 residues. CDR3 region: CASSPGGRRETQYF. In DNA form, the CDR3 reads TGCGCCAGCAGCCCCGGAGGACGTAGGGAGACCCAGTACTTC. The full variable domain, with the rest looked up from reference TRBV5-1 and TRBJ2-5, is KAGVTQTPRYLIKTRGQQVTLSCSPISGHRSVSWYQQTPGQGLQFLFEYFSETQRNKGNFPGRFSGRQFSNSRSEMNVSTLELGDSALYLCASSPGGRRETQYFGPGTRLLVL.

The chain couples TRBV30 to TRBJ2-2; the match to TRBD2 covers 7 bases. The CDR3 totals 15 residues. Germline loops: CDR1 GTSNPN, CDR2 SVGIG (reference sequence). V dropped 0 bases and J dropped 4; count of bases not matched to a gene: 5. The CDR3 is CAWSVGRVGTGELFF. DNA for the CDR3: TGTGCCTGGAGTGTGGGGAGGGTCGGCACCGGGGAGCTGTTTTTT.

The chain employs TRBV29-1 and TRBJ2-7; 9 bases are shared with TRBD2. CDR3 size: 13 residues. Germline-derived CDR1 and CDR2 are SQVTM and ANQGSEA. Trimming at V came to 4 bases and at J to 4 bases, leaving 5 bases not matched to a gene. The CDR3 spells CSVAIAGVYEQYF. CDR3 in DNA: TGCAGCGTTGCAATAGCGGGAGTGTACGAGCAGTACTTC.

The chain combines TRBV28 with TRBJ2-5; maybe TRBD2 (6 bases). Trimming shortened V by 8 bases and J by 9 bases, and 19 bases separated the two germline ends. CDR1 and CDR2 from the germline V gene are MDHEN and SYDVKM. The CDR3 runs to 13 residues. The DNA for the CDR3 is TGTGCCAGCCTCCAGACCTACAGCGGGCCCCAGTACTTC. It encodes CASLQTYSGPQYF.

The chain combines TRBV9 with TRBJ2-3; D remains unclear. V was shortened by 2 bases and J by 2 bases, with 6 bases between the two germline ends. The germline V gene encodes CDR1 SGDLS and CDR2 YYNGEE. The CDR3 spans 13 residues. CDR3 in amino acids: CASSVGFTDTQYF. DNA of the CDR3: TGTGCCAGCAGCGTGGGCTTCACAGATACGCAGTATTTT.

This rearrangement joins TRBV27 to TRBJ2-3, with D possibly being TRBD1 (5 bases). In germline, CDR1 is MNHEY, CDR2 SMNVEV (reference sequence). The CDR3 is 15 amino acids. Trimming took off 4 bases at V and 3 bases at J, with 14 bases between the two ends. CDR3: CASSWGPDSTDTQYF. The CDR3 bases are TGTGCCAGCAGTTGGGGCCCCGACTCAACAGATACGCAGTATTTT.